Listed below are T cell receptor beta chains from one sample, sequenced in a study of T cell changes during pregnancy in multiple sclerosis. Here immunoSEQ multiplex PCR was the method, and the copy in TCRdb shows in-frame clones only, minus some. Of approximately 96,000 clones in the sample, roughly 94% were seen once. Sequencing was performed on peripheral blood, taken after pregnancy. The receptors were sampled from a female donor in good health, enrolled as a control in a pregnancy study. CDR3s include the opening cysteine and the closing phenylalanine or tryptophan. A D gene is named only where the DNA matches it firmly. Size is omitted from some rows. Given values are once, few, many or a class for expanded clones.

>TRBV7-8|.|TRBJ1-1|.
CASSPRRDLNTEAFF
TGTGCCAGCAGCCCCAGACGGGATTTGAACACTGAAGCTTTCTTT
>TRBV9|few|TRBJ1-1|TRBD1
CASSEGAGGEAFF
TGTGCCAGCAGCGAGGGGGCAGGGGGTGAAGCTTTCTTT
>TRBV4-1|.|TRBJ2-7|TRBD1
CASSQYPLGTEYEQYF
TGCGCCAGCAGCCAATATCCCCTCGGGACAGAGTACGAGCAGTACTTC
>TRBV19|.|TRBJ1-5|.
CASTLPKGDSNQPQHF
TGTGCCAGTACCCTCCCTAAGGGGGATAGCAATCAGCCCCAGCATTTT
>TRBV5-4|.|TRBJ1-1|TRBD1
CAISQGALGNTEAFF
TGTGCCATCTCACAGGGGGCTTTGGGGAACACTGAAGCTTTCTTT
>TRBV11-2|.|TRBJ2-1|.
CASTLGATSYNEQFF
TGTGCCAGCACCCTGGGGGCAACCTCCTACAATGAGCAGTTCTTC
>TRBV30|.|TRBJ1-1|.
CAWSVAEDTEAFF
TGTGCCTGGAGTGTAGCCGAGGACACTGAAGCTTTCTTT
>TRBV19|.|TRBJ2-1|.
CASSITPGSSYNEQFF
TGTGCCAGTAGCATCACCCCGGGTAGCTCCTACAATGAGCAGTTCTTC
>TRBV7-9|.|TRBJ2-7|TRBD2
CASSPRGREGSYEQYF
TGTGCCAGCAGCCCGAGGGGGCGGGAGGGCTCCTACGAGCAGTACTTC
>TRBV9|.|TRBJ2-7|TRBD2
CASSVGASGSLPAYEQYF
TGTGCCAGCAGCGTAGGGGCTAGCGGGAGCTTGCCTGCCTACGAGCAGTACTTC
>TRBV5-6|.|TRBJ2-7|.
CASSLGSSYEQYF
TGTGCCAGCAGCTTGGGGAGCTCCTACGAGCAGTACTTC
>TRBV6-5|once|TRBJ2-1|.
CASSYGRLSSYNEQFF
TGTGCCAGCAGTTATGGCCGCTTAAGCTCCTACAATGAGCAGTTCTTC
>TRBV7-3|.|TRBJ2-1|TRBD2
CASANPSGGLNEQFF
TGTGCCAGCGCGAACCCTAGCGGGGGTTTAAATGAGCAGTTCTTC
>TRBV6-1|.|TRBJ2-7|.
CASSERGKFFLLYEQYF
TGTGCCAGCAGTGAAAGAGGCAAGTTCTTTCTGCTATACGAGCAGTACTTC
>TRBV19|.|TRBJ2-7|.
CASSKSWAFGQYF
TGTGCCAGTAGTAAATCATGGGCTTTCGGGCAGTACTTC
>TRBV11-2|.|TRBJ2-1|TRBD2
CASRPLAGGEEQFF
TGTGCCAGCAGACCCTTGGCGGGAGGTGAAGAGCAGTTCTTC
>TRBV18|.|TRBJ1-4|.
CASSPSGSREKLFF
TGTGCCAGCTCACCCAGCGGATCCCGGGAAAAACTGTTTTTT
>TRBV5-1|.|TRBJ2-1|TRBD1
CASSLDRGYGAGSEQFF
TGCGCCAGCAGCTTGGACAGGGGGTACGGAGCAGGGAGTGAGCAGTTCTTC
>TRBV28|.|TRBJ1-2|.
CASSDPGEGYTF
TGTGCCAGCAGTGATCCGGGGGAGGGCTACACCTTC
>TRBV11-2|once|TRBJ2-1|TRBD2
CASSPYGGRTYNEQFF
TGTGCCAGCAGCCCGTACGGCGGGAGGACATACAATGAGCAGTTCTTC
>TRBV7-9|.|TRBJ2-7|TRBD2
CASSLVALADYEQYF
TGTGCCAGCAGCTTAGTGGCACTAGCGGACTACGAGCAGTACTTC
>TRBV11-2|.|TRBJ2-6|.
CASSSTSGANVLTF
TGTGCCAGCAGCTCCACATCTGGGGCCAACGTCCTGACTTTC